The 11 T cell receptor beta chains in this list originate from one sample, sequenced in a study of CD4 T cells in relation to SARS-CoV-2 and coronaviruses. CD4+ T cells from unexposed donors were obtained before the COVID-19 pandemic (2011-2018). Assay: immunoSEQ multiplex PCR; the TCRdb copy retains only in-frame clones and omits some. The data show 68,000 or so clones, approximately 95% seen once. The sequenced material came from naive CD4+ T cells from PBMCs. Stated subset: naive CD4+ T cells isolated by negative enrichment. Receptors originate from a human donor in good health.

The chain links TRBV28 to TRBJ1-1; D ambiguous. The CDR3 spans 12 residues. The germline CDR1 and CDR2 sequences are MDHEN and SYDVKM. The V and J ends lost 2 bases and 3 bases respectively, with 4 bases between them. This CDR3 is CASSLGDTEAFF. The CDR3 DNA reads as TGTGCCAGCAGTTTAGGGGACACTGAAGCTTTCTTT.

The chain couples TRBV4-1 to TRBJ1-2; D call uncertain. Germline lookup yields CDR1 MGHRA and CDR2 YSYEKL. The CDR3 has 17 residues. Deletions cut 0 bases from V and 5 bases from J, with 19 bases between. CDR3 DNA sequence: TGCGCCAGCAGCCAAGATATTCTAGGGCCAGCCTCTTATGGCTACACCTTC. Translating it yields CASSQDILGPASYGYTF.

V usage is TRBV7-2 and J usage is TRBJ2-3; D possibly corresponds to TRBD1 (6 bases). CDR1 and CDR2 from the germline V gene are SGHTA and FQGNSA. V shed 1 base and J shed 1 base, with 21 bases lying between them. This CDR3 has 19 residues. In nucleotides, the CDR3 is TGTGCCAGCAGCTTAGAATCTGTAGCAGGGGACGGAGGCACAGATACGCAGTATTTT. This sequence encodes CASSLESVAGDGGTDTQYF.

The genes are TRBV19 and TRBJ2-5; D might be TRBD2 (7 bases). CDR1 and CDR2 (germline): LNHDA, SQIVND (reference sequence). This CDR3 region has 14 residues. Trimming stripped 10 bases from V and 5 bases from J, with 20 bases between. The CDR3 DNA reads as TGTGCCACCCGCCCCGGGGGGCGGAGGGAGACCCAGTACTTC. Translation gives CATRPGGRRETQYF.

The J gene is TRBJ1-5, the V gene TRBV18; TRBD1 might be the D (6 bases). There are 13 residues in the CDR3. V lost 4 bases and J lost 6, with 10 bases in between. Germline V gene lookup returns CDR1 KGHSH and CDR2 LQKENI. For the CDR3, the DNA is TGTGCCAGCTCACAGGGGGTCGGTCAGCCCCAGCATTTT. It codes for CASSQGVGQPQHF.

The chain couples TRBV29-1 to TRBJ1-1; maybe TRBD1 (5 bases). The germline V gene has CDR1 SQVTM and CDR2 ANQGSEA. The CDR3 contains 14 residues. V was shortened by 5 bases and J by 1 base, with 14 bases between the two germline ends. For the CDR3, the DNA is TGCAGCGTTAAAGGGGCGGCAGCGAACACTGAAGCTTTCTTT. This codes for CSVKGAAANTEAFF.

The genes are TRBV2 and TRBJ2-5, with TRBD2 matching 10 bases. Trimming took 7 bases from V and 2 from J; bases not matched to a gene: 7. This CDR3 is built from 15 residues. The germline CDR1 and CDR2 sequences are SNHLY and FYNNEI. The CDR3 DNA follows: TGTGCCAGCATTTTAGCGGGAGGCCTACAAGAGACCCAGTACTTC. As protein: CASILAGGLQETQYF.

V is TRBV6-5 and J is TRBJ1-2, with 8 positions matching TRBD1. J was trimmed by 8 bases and V by 7 bases; bases with no gene match: 9. Germline V gives CDR1 MNHEY, CDR2 SVGAGI. The CDR3 covers 13 residues. In DNA form, the CDR3 reads TGTGCCAGCACCAGGGGGCGCAGTGGCGGCTACACCTTC. Residues: CASTRGRSGGYTF.

The genes are TRBV11-2 and TRBJ1-1, with 7 bases that match TRBD1. The CDR3 loop spans 14 amino acids. Germline V gene sequence: CDR1 SGHAT, CDR2 FQNNGV. The J segment lost 2 bases and the V segment lost 2 bases, leaving 2 bases of the junction unmatched. The CDR3 here is CASSLQGGNTEAFF. The DNA for the CDR3 is TGTGCCAGCAGCTTACAGGGGGGAAACACTGAAGCTTTCTTT.

The rearrangement joins TRBV5-1 to TRBJ1-4; D ambiguous. The CDR3 contains 15 residues. Trimming shortened V by 2 bases and J by 6 bases, and 14 bases separated the two germline ends. Per germline, CDR1 SGHRS and CDR2 YFSETQ. DNA of the CDR3: TGCGCCAGCAGCTTTTTAGGCACCCGGGATGAAAAACTGTTTTTT. Translated, it gives CASSFLGTRDEKLFF.

The genes are TRBV5-4 and TRBJ1-4; D might be TRBD1 (6 bases). Germline CDR1 reads SGHNT; CDR2 reads YYREEE (reference sequence). The CDR3 extends over 13 amino acids. V lost 2 bases, J lost 12 bases, and 14 bases lay in between. The CDR3 nucleotides are TGTGCCAGCAGCTTACAGGGCCGGAAAGAACTGTTTTTT. It codes for CASSLQGRKELFF. Supplemented by reference TRBV5-4 and TRBJ1-4, the full variable domain reads ETGVTQSPTHLIKTRGQQVTLRCSSQSGHNTVSWYQQALGQGPQFIFQYYREEENGRGNFPPRFSGLQFPNYSSELNVNALELDDSALYLCASSLQGRKELFFGSGTQLSVL.